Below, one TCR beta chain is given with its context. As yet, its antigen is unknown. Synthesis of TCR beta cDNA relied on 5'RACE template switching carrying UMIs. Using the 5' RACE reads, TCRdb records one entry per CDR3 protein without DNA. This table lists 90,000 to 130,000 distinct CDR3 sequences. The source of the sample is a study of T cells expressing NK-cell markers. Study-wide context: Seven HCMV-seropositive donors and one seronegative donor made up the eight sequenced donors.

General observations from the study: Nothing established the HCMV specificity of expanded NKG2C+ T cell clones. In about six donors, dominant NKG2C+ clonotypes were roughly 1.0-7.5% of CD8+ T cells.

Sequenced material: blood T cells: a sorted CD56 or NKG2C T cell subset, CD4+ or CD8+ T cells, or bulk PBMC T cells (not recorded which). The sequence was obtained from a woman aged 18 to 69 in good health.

The CDR3 spells CSARDQVLGYEQFF. This rearrangement joins TRBV20-1 to TRBJ2-1; with no DNA, the TCRdb D assignment of TRBD1 cannot be verified. The CDR3 is 14 amino acids. The germline gives CDR1 DFQATT, CDR2 SNEGSKA (reference sequence).